These 21 T cell receptor beta chains came from one sample sequenced in a study of cytotoxic CD8 clonotypes in ibrutinib-treated CLL (dated by TCRdb to the early 2020s). This sample's time point label indicates: 20 to 25 months on ibrutinib. The library was made by the immunoSEQ multiplex PCR assay. TCRdb provides this immuneACCESS table in a form limited to in-frame rearrangements. Some clones are lacking; in checked studies, under half of them reflect an unresolved V gene, and why the rest are absent is not known. The sample contains fewer than 35,000 clones, approximately 68% of them found a single time. The ten biggest clones cover approximately 58% of the sample. The source material was PBMCs, sampled after 24 months of ibrutinib treatment. The receptor set was obtained from a human donor with chronic lymphocytic leukemia.

This clone was seen a few times. The V call is TRBV5-1, the J call TRBJ2-5, with D perhaps TRBD2 (5 bases). The CDR3 spans 14 residues. CDR1 and CDR2 from the germline V gene are SGHRS and YFSETQ. V lost 1 base and J lost 1, with 8 bases in between. Here the CDR3 reads CASSLSGSQETQYF. The CDR3 DNA sequence: TGCGCCAGCAGCTTGAGCGGCAGCCAAGAGACCCAGTACTTC.

This rearrangement joins TRBV11-2 to TRBJ2-4; D remains ambiguous. Germline-derived CDR1 and CDR2 are SGHAT and FQNNGV. Trimming shortened V by 6 bases and J by 0 bases, and 9 bases separated the two germline ends. CDR3 length: 14 residues. In nucleotides, the CDR3 is TGTGCCAGCAGACTAACAACAGCCAAAAACATTCAGTACTTC. This sequence encodes CASRLTTAKNIQYF.

The chain carries TRBV19 and TRBJ2-7; D is possibly TRBD1 or TRBD2 (5 bases each). Trimming stripped 5 bases from V and 2 bases from J, with 10 bases between. The CDR3 is 13 residues long. In germline, CDR1 is LNHDA, CDR2 SQIVND (reference sequence). In DNA, the CDR3 is TGTGCCAGTAGTTCGAGGGGAACCTACGAGCAGTACTTC. It codes for CASSSRGTYEQYF. Combining the CDR3 with reference TRBV19 and TRBJ2-7 gives the whole variable domain DGGITQSPKYLFRKEGQNVTLSCEQNLNHDAMYWYRQDPGQGLRLIYYSQIVNDFQKGDIAEGYSVSREKKESFPLTVTSAQKNPTAFYLCASSSRGTYEQYFGPGTRLTVT.

This clone was detected only a few times. V and J are TRBV6-6 and TRBJ1-3, with D uncertain. The CDR3 runs 13 residues. The V gene's germline CDR1 is MNHNY and CDR2 SVGAGI (reference sequence). With 0 bases removed from V and 4 bases from J, the gap between germline ends came to 4 bases. CDR3 coding DNA: TGTGCCAGCAGTTACTCACCCGGAAACACCATATATTTT. It specifies CASSYSPGNTIYF.

J is TRBJ1-5 and V is TRBV28, with D perhaps TRBD1 (6 bases). V lost 2 bases, J lost 6 bases, and 14 bases lay in between. The CDR3 covers 15 residues. Germline-derived CDR1 and CDR2 are MDHEN and SYDVKM. CDR3 coding DNA: TGTGCCAGCAGTTTAGGGGACATTTCCCCTCAGCCCCAGCATTTT. As protein: CASSLGDISPQPQHF.

V is TRBV6-1 and J is TRBJ1-2, with 9 bases fitting TRBD1. There are 13 residues in the CDR3. The V segment lost 6 bases and the J segment 6 bases; nucleotides outside the gene matches: 5. The V gene's germline CDR1 is MNHNS and CDR2 SASEGT. The CDR3 reads CASRYRGQDGYTF. CDR3 DNA sequence: TGTGCCAGCAGGTACAGGGGGCAGGATGGCTACACCTTC.

This clone was counted a few times. This chain connects TRBV9 to TRBJ1-1; TRBD1 is a possible D gene (5 bases). This CDR3 is 15 amino acids long. Germline loops: CDR1 SGDLS, CDR2 YYNGEE. The V end was cut by 0 bases, the J end by 4 bases, with 13 bases between. Written as DNA, the CDR3 is TGTGCCAGCAGCGTAGCAAACAGGTTGTCCACTGAAGCTTTCTTT. It specifies CASSVANRLSTEAFF.

The sample holds one count of this clone. This chain uses TRBV5-5 with TRBJ2-7; perhaps TRBD2 as D (6 bases). The V and J ends lost 4 bases and 3 bases respectively, with 11 bases between them. The germline V gene has CDR1 SGHKS and CDR2 YYEKEE (reference sequence). The CDR3 has 13 residues. As DNA, the CDR3 is TGTGCCAGCAGCCTGGGACTGGGCTACGAGCAGTACTTC. It is translated as CASSLGLGYEQYF. Full variable domain (remainder filled in from reference TRBV5-5 and TRBJ2-7): DAGVTQSPTHLIKTRGQQVTLRCSPISGHKSVSWYQQVLGQGPQFIFQYYEKEERGRGNFPDRFSARQFPNYSSELNVNALLLGDSALYLCASSLGLGYEQYFGPGTRLTVT.

This chain links TRBV6-5 with TRBJ1-6; D perhaps matches TRBD1 (6 bases). The V end was cut by 4 bases, the J end by 7 bases, with 11 bases between. The length of the CDR3 is 14 residues. Germline V CDR1 and CDR2: MNHEY, SVGAGI. The CDR3 bases are TGTGCCAGCAGTTTAAAGGGGGAGAATTCACCCCTCCACTTT. This gives the protein CASSLKGENSPLHF.

The rearrangement joins TRBV30 to TRBJ2-7; 11 bases align to TRBD2. The V gene end was trimmed by 5 bases and the J gene end by 8 bases; junction bases not matched to a gene: 14. Germline CDR1 is GTSNPN and CDR2 is SVGIG (reference sequence). This CDR3 contains 15 residues. The CDR3 spells CAWVNAGTSGLKQYF. The CDR3 DNA reads TGTGCCTGGGTGAACGCCGGGACTAGCGGCTTGAAGCAGTACTTC.

The rearrangement joins TRBV21-1 to TRBJ1-2; no check of the table's D call, TRBD1, against the DNA was made. TRBV21-1 is a documented pseudogene. The CDR3 runs 16 residues. CDR3 sequence (DNA): TGTGCCAGCAGCACTATCAGAGACAGGGGGCAGAGGGGCTACACCTTC. Translation: CASSTIRDRGQRGYTF.

CDR3 nucleotide sequence: TGTGCCAGCAGCCCGATCTTAGGACAGCCGGGGGGCTACACCTTC. This gives the protein CASSPILGQPGGYTF. The rearrangement uses TRBV7-9 and TRBJ1-2; possibly TRBD1 for D (6 bases). The CDR3 runs to 15 residues. CDR1 and CDR2 from the germline V gene are SEHNR and FQNEAQ (reference sequence). Trimming pared 5 bases from V and 8 bases from J, leaving 21 bases between. Full variable domain (outside the CDR3, taken from reference TRBV7-9 and TRBJ1-2): DTGVSQNPRHKITKRGQNVTFRCDPISEHNRLYWYRQTLGQGPEFLTYFQNEAQLEKSRLLSDRFSAERPKGSFSTLEIQRTEQGDSAMYLCASSPILGQPGGYTFGSGTRLTVV.

This clone was found once. The rearrangement links TRBV6-6 to TRBJ1-2; the D gene is possibly TRBD1 (5 bases). Per the germline V gene, CDR1 is MNHNY and CDR2 is SVGAGI (reference sequence). The CDR3 consists of 14 residues. V gave up 0 bases and J gave up 4 bases, with 9 bases separating them. For the CDR3, the DNA is TGTGCCAGCAGTTACTCGAACCAGGGCTATGGCTACACCTTC. Amino acid sequence: CASSYSNQGYGYTF.

The chain carries TRBV28 and TRBJ2-7; 9 bases are shared with TRBD1. Germline V gene lookup returns CDR1 MDHEN and CDR2 SYDVKM. CDR3 length: 13 residues. V shed 4 bases and J 6 bases; nucleotides not matched to a gene: 4. The CDR3 DNA follows: TGTGCCAGCAGTTCCGGGACAGGGTTCGAGCAGTACTTC. Protein: CASSSGTGFEQYF.

The genes are TRBV5-1 and TRBJ2-7; D is undetermined. The V gene lost 0 bases and the J gene lost 1 base, with 11 bases spanning the gap. CDR3 length: 15 residues. In germline, CDR1 is SGHRS, CDR2 YFSETQ. CDR3 protein: CASSLALGLSYEQYF. CDR3 coding DNA: TGCGCCAGCAGCTTGGCCTTAGGGTTATCCTACGAGCAGTACTTC.

This rearrangement joins TRBV19 to TRBJ2-7; D might be TRBD1 (6 bases). This CDR3 is 13 amino acids long. Deletions cut 4 bases from V and 5 bases from J, with 12 bases between. Germline CDR1 and CDR2: LNHDA and SQIVND (reference sequence). CDR3 in DNA: TGTGCCAGTAGTACCGTAACAGGGAACGAGCAGTACTTC. Translated: CASSTVTGNEQYF.

This chain connects TRBV7-3 to TRBJ2-6; D perhaps matches TRBD1 (6 bases). Germline values: CDR1 SGHTA, CDR2 FQGTGA. V lost 4 bases and J 4 bases, leaving 11 bases between the germline ends. CDR3 length: 15 amino acids. For the CDR3, the DNA is TGTGCCAGCAGCTCCACAGGGTTGGGGGCCAACGTCCTGACTTTC. It translates to CASSSTGLGANVLTF.

V gene TRBV5-1 combines with J gene TRBJ2-3; D may be TRBD1 (6 bases). Germline-derived CDR1 and CDR2 are SGHRS and YFSETQ. The CDR3 covers 14 residues. V shed 0 bases and J shed 2 bases, with 7 bases lying between them. CDR3 amino acids: CASSLAGHTDTQYF. CDR3 coding DNA: TGCGCCAGCAGCTTGGCGGGACACACAGATACGCAGTATTTT.

This clone showed up just a few times. CDR3 coding DNA: TGCGCCAGCACCAACGGAGGCGGACCGGTCAATGAGCAGTTCTTC. Translated, it gives CASTNGGGPVNEQFF. The chain is built from TRBV5-1 and TRBJ2-1, with D possibly matching TRBD2 (5 bases). The V end lost 6 bases, the J end lost 6 bases, and 19 bases lay between the germline ends. Germline-derived CDR1 and CDR2 are SGHRS and YFSETQ. CDR3 length: 15 amino acids.

The chain has TRBV7-9 and TRBJ1-5, with D perhaps TRBD1 (6 bases). This CDR3 is 14 amino acids long. CDR1 and CDR2 from the germline V gene are SEHNR and FQNEAQ (reference sequence). The V end was cut by 5 bases, the J end by 7 bases, with 15 bases between. CDR3 nucleotides: TGTGCCAGCAGCCCGCGCGCGGGGGGCCAGCCCCAGCATTTT. Residues: CASSPRAGGQPQHF.

A single count supports this clone. The V and J genes are TRBV29-1 and TRBJ1-2; D is unresolved. V was clipped by 2 bases and J by 2 bases, with 3 bases between them. Looked up from germline, CDR1 is SQVTM and CDR2 is ANQGSEA. The CDR3 is 11 amino acids. The CDR3 sequence: CSVELNYGYTF. The CDR3 bases are TGCAGCGTTGAACTAAACTATGGCTACACCTTC.